This T cell receptor beta chain was identified during a study of T cell repertoires in cytomegalovirus infection. This clonotype was counted between two and nine times. Its antigen is not known. TCRdb ran MiXCR on the reads and lists one entry per CDR3 protein. The repertoire holds roughly 230,000 distinct CDR3 sequences, over 15% seen once, with 40% to 55% in the top ten. Overall study findings and caveats: Ex vivo responses were dominated by HLA-C-restricted CMV-specific TCR beta clonotypes.

The V end lost 1 base, the J end lost 8 bases, and 15 bases lay between the germline ends. Germline V lookup: CDR1 SNHLY, CDR2 FYNNEI. This CDR3 comprises 15 residues. Sequencing was performed on CD8+ T cells from PBMCs. This clonotype originated in a human donor in good health (CMV status not recorded). Some clones in this sample may be carry-over from other donors' samples. V gene TRBV2 combines with J gene TRBJ2-1; D may correspond to TRBD1 or TRBD2 (5 bases each). The CDR3 nucleotides read TGTGCCAGCAGTGAAGATGAGTATCGGGGCGATGAGCAGTTCTTC. Amino acids: CASSEDEYRGDEQFF.